This T cell receptor beta chain was identified during a study of T cells after yellow fever vaccination. Study-wide context: Fractions containing few cells were prepared with SMART-Seq v4 Ultra Low Input. Whole-study results and caveats: Bulk-population clonotypes that are abundant could appear as contaminants in FACS-sorted repertoires. A small share of clonotypes appeared in both CD4 and CD8 compartments.

The CDR3 contains 12 residues. CDR1 is SNHLY and CDR2 is FYNNEI in the germline V gene. The V end lost 5 bases, the J end lost 2 bases, and 7 bases lay between the germline ends. This clonotype occurred a few times. Its target is not known. The study made its TCR cDNA through 5'RACE template switching. That step introduced a universal primer site along with UMIs. Via MiXCR, TCRdb re-called the 5' RACE reads, giving one row per CDR3 protein. Among some 350,000 distinct CDR3 sequences, approximately 9% were seen once, and the ten largest hold around 17%. The chain recombines TRBV2 with TRBJ2-7; no firm D call. The origin of this receptor is a man between 18 and 29 years old who received the YFV17D yellow fever vaccine. This specimen was PBMCs, taken on the day of the first yellow fever vaccination. The CDR3, as DNA: TGTGCCAGCAGTCCAAAAGCCTACGAGCAGTACTTC. Residues: CASSPKAYEQYF.